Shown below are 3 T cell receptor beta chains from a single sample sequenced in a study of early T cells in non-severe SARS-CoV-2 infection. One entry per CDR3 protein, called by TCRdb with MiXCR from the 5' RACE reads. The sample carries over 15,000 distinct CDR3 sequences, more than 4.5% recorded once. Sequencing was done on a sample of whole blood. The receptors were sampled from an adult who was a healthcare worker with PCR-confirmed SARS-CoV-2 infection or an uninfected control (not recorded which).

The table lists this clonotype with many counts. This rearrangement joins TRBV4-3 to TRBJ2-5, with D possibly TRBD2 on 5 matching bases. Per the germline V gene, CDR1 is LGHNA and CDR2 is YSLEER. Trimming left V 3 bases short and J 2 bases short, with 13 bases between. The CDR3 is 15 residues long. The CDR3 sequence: CASSQSGAFQETQYF. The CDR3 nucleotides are TGCGCCAGCAGCCAGAGCGGAGCGTTTCAAGAGACCCAGTACTTC.

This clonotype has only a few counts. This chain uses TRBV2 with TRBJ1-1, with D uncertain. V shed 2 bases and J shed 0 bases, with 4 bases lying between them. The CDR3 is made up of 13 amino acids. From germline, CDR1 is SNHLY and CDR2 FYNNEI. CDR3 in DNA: TGTGCCAGCAGTGAAAGGCTGAACACTGAAGCTTTCTTT. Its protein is CASSERLNTEAFF. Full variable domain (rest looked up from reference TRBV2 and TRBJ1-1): EPEVTQTPSHQVTQMGQEVILRCVPISNHLYFYWYRQILGQKVEFLVSFYNNEISEKSEIFDDQFSVERPDGSNFTLKIRSTKLEDSAMYFCASSERLNTEAFFGQGTRLTVV.

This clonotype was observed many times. CDR3 sequence: CSVQVTDTQYF. The DNA for the CDR3 is TGCAGCGTACAGGTCACAGATACGCAGTATTTT. The chain recombines TRBV29-1 with TRBJ2-3; a weak D match, TRBD1 (5 bases). CDR1 and CDR2 from the germline V gene are SQVTM and ANQGSEA. There are 11 residues in the CDR3. V lost 6 bases and J lost 2, with 6 bases in between.